This record covers a single T cell receptor (beta chain). What this receptor recognizes is not known. No much larger clone exists at a distance of one base, and base qualities are not known. The sample belongs to a study of shared clonotypes between healthy human individuals (dated by TCRdb to the early 2020s). Study-wide context: The cohort comprised two women and a few men aged 18 to 49 years. For each donor, CD4 naive and CD4 memory were each given three plates, CD8 naive was given two plates, and CD8 memory was given one plate. To estimate repertoire size and how much clonotypes are shared between individuals, the study performed deep sequencing of blood TCR repertoires from roughly five healthy adults. Different laboratories and diverse techniques were used to prepare libraries and sequence TCR repertoires, to increase sequencing depth and limit assay-specific biases. Per donor, leukapheresis produced somewhere between about 0.85 and 10 billion PBMCs.

Healthy HIV-negative adults with no recently reported acute infections or vaccinations were included as donors. All donors were Caucasian adults living in Nashville, Tennessee, USA. Magnetic negative selection was used to enrich CD4+ T cells, after which naive cells were positively selected on CD45RA and the negative fraction became the memory subset. Blood was obtained by leukapheresis, after which PBMCs were separated by Ficoll-Histopaque density gradient centrifugation and cryopreserved in liquid nitrogen vapor phase. Purity and quantity of every magnetically sorted T cell population were checked by analytical flow cytometry. Genomic DNA was isolated from each sorted fraction and quantified by UV absorbance on a Nanodrop 2000c. The CDR3 holds 15 amino acids from the cysteine to the phenylalanine. Only CDR3 DNA remains: 45 bases, in frame from the first base. For CDR1 and CDR2, the germline V gene lists MNHNS and SASEGT. The germline V end is reduced by 6 bases and the J end by 1 base; junction bases left unmatched: 8.

Paper-wide results and their limitations: Compared with non-shared clonotypes, the clonotypes found in all four sorted-subset donors had higher generation probabilities. Because the study included a small number of donors, the genetic and exposure-history diversity represented was limited. Incomplete sequencing was indicated by rarefaction of sorted-subset datasets, despite the large sequencing depth. Pairwise subsampling indicated that sequencing depth was expected to affect the degree of clonotype sharing among donors. Sampling was limited to blood, and TCR repertoires in tissue likely differ from TCR repertoires in blood. When a few donors were compared, the shared fraction of clonotypes was roughly 5% for naive CD4, around 4% for naive CD8, roughly 2.5% for memory CD4, and 0.4% for memory CD8. Estimated clonotype richness was generally larger for naive than for memory subsets.

Using the deep immunoSEQ assay, TCR CDR3 regions were amplified from genomic DNA by multiplex PCR. Extracted genomic DNA from each cell subset was spread evenly across all wells of several immunoSEQ 96-well plates, with each plate serving as a replicate. For sorted subsets, each replicate PCR was loaded with 200 ng genomic DNA, equivalent to 32,000 or so T cell genomes. Purified libraries were measured with a Qubit 3.0 fluorometer, size-checked on a Bioanalyzer 2100, and measured again with the KAPA Library Quantification kit. A separate single-read 150-cycle Illumina NextSeq 550 flow cell was used to sequence each immunoSEQ 96-well plate. In the original analysis: Because only junctional sequences without quality scores were contained in the immunoSEQ output, filtering matching that applied to full-length reads could not be performed. To assign V/J genes and CDR3, sequences were annotated using PyIR, a Python wrapper for IgBLAST v1.9, with IMGT germline references. Reads were filtered out if the reads had weak V/J assignments (E-value above 1e-6), no CDR3, stop codons, out-of-frame junctions, or ambiguous translated residues. A V3J clonotype was defined by an identical inferred V gene, J gene, and CDR3 amino acid sequence. Percentage overlap between repertoires was calculated by dividing the number of shared unique clonotypes by the size of the smaller repertoire. Repertoire richness was assessed with RTK rarefaction, the Chao1 estimator, and Recon v2.1 estimates of unobserved clonotypes. For all TCRbeta clonotypes obtained by the gDNA method from several donors, generation probabilities were computed with OLGA. This is the immuneACCESS table as TCRdb keeps it, with only in-frame sequences that have V and J called. A part of the clones is gone; compared with another copy, unresolved V genes explain less than half, and the rest is unexplained. D and trimming come from the DNA, and the V and J calls and clone size come from that table. Within this sample are 2,500,000 or so clones, with 90% to 95% of them counted one time only. The leading ten clones occupy 0.36% of the sample.

This sequence uses TRBV6-1 and TRBJ2-7; TRBD2 matches 8 bases in the middle. Input material: naive CD4+ T cells from PBMCs. The sample's cell subset or site label, in plain terms: CD45RA+ positively selected. The clonotype comes from a young man in good health. Some clones in this sample may be carry-over from other donors' samples. The CDR3 in this case is CASSPGGGPSYEQYF. At the DNA level, the sequence is TGTGCCAGCAGCCCGGGCGGGGGGCCTTCCTACGAGCAGTACTTC.